This passage covers 6 T cell receptor beta chains from one sample sequenced in a study of regulatory T cells in long-lasting Graves disease (dated by TCRdb to about 2021). Libraries were made using multiplex PCR. TCRdb shows the sequencer as Illumina HiSeq 4000. iRepertoire HTBI primers and Arm-PCR amplification of CDR3 regions were used to construct TCR beta libraries. The raw public data were reprocessed by TCRdb itself: fastp quality trimming at Q25, MiXCR clonotype calling, in-frame beta chains only. For every CDR3 protein sequence, its rows merge into one entry that carries the most common genes and DNA. The sample table holds approximately 560,000 distinct CDR3 sequences, of which about 15% were seen once. Around 12% of the sample comes from the top ten. What the time point label conveys for this sample: newly diagnosed GD, antithyroid drugs for less than 3 months. For both TCR sequencing and RNA sequencing, RNA was extracted from PBMCs using TRIzol.

A further study also used this sample, focusing on T cells in Graves' hyperthyroidism and ophthalmopathy.

The material was peripheral blood mononuclear cells (PBMCs), obtained at new diagnosis, from a patient treated with antithyroid drugs. The receptors were gathered from a man aged 18 to 29 with Graves disease. Donor details come from another sample of the same person, matched by shared clones.

This chain links TRBV10-3 with TRBJ2-7; TRBD2 might be the D (6 bases). The CDR3 extends over 14 amino acids. Trimming removed 6 bases from V and 5 bases from J, with 17 bases in between. Germline V CDR1 and CDR2: ENHRY, SYGVKD. CDR3 nucleotides: TGTGCCATCAGCGACTTACGGGAGCGCGACGAGCAGTACTTC. Protein sequence: CAISDLRERDEQYF.

This clonotype has ten or more counts. The V call is TRBV3-1, the J call TRBJ2-1, with 7 nucleotides matching TRBD2. This CDR3 region has 14 residues. V lost 3 bases to trimming and J lost 5 bases; unmatched junction nucleotides: 4. Germline CDR1 reads LGHDT; CDR2 reads YNNKEL (reference sequence). CDR3 loop: CASSHLAEDNEQFF. The CDR3 coding sequence is TGTGCCAGCAGCCACCTAGCGGAAGACAATGAGCAGTTCTTC.

This clonotype was counted many times. The V gene is TRBV2, the J gene TRBJ2-6; 8 nucleotides align to TRBD1. The germline CDR1 and CDR2 sequences are SNHLY and FYNNEI. The CDR3 covers 17 residues. J was trimmed by 0 bases and V by 7 bases; bases with no gene match: 8. The CDR3 here is CASISDRVPSGANVLTF. CDR3 coding DNA: TGTGCCAGCATCTCGGACAGGGTCCCCTCTGGGGCCAACGTCCTGACTTTC.

This clonotype was detected a few times. The chain is built from TRBV20-1 and TRBJ2-2; a weak D match, TRBD1 (5 bases). CDR3 size: 14 residues. V lost 6 bases and J lost 0, with 11 bases in between. The germline V gene has CDR1 DFQATT and CDR2 SNEGSKA (reference sequence). The CDR3 bases are TGCAGTGCGAAGACAGTCGCGAACACCGGGGAGCTGTTTTTT. Translated: CSAKTVANTGELFF.

This clonotype appeared many times. The CDR3 sequence: CASTPGLSGNNEQFF. The CDR3 region has the DNA TGTGCCAGCACCCCGGGGCTTAGCGGGAACAATGAGCAGTTCTTC. The chain recombines TRBV7-9 with TRBJ2-1, with 8 bases aligning to TRBD2. CDR3 length: 15 amino acids. Trimming cost V 7 bases and J 5 bases; bases outside gene matches: 10. Germline CDR1 and CDR2: SEHNR and FQNEAQ (reference sequence).

This clonotype was seen at least ten times. The V gene is TRBV19, the J gene TRBJ1-1; D remains unclear. The CDR3 is 16 amino acids. V lost 1 base and J lost 1, with 13 bases in between. CDR1 is LNHDA, CDR2 SQIVND, per germline (reference sequence). The CDR3 coding sequence is TGTGCCAGTAGTATAGTTAGTCTACGGACGAACACTGAAGCTTTCTTT. Translation gives CASSIVSLRTNTEAFF.